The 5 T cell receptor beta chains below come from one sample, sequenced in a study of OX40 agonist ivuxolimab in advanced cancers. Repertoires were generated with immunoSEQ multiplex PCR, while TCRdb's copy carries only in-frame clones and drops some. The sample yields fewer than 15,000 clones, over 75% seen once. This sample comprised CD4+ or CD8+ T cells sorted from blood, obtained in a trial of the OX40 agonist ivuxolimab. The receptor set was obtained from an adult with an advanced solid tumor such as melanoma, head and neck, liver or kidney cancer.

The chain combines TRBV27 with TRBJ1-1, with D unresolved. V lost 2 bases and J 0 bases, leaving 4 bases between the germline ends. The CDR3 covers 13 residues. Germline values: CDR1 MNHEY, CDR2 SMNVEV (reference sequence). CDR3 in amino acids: CASSLQLNTEAFF. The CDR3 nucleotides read TGTGCCAGCAGTTTACAGTTGAACACTGAAGCTTTCTTT.

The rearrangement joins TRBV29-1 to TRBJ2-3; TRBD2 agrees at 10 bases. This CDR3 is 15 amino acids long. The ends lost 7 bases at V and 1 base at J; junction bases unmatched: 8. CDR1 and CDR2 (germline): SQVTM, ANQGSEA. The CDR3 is CSAILAGVGTDTQYF. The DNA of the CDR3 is TGCAGCGCAATCCTAGCGGGAGTTGGCACAGATACGCAGTATTTT.

DNA of the CDR3: TGTGCCACCAGCAGAGTGCCAAGCTATAGCAATCAGCCCCAGCATTTT. Amino acid sequence: CATSRVPSYSNQPQHF. The rearrangement uses TRBV15 and TRBJ1-5; no reliable D call. The CDR3 extends over 16 amino acids. Deletions cut 1 base from V and 0 bases from J, with 10 bases between. Germline V gives CDR1 LNHNV, CDR2 YYDKDF (reference sequence).

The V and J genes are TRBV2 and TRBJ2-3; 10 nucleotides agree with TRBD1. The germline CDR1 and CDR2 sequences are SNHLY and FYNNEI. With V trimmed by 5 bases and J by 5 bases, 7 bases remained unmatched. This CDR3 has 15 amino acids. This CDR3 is CASSYWDRGVDTQYF. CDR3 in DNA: TGTGCCAGCAGTTATTGGGACAGGGGTGTAGATACGCAGTATTTT.

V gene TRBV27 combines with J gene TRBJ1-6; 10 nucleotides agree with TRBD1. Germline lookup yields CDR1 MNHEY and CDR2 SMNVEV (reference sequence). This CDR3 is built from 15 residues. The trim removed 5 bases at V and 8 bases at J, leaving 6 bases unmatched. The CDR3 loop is CASSGKGQGYSPLHF. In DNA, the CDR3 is TGTGCCAGCAGTGGGAAGGGACAGGGGTATTCACCCCTCCACTTT.